Only a few counts were recorded for the clone carrying this T cell receptor (beta chain). Its antigen is as yet unknown. Germline CDR1 reads SNHLY; CDR2 reads FYNNEI. The CDR3 runs 16 residues. V gave up 1 base and J gave up 5 bases; unmatched junction bases: 4. The sample belongs to a study of molecular identifiers for immune sequencing clone quantification. Study-wide background: Five portions were made in replicates from RNA of around 20,000 or 100,000 naive CD8 cells, and four underwent sequencing. Overall study results and limits: Clones that had above 20 RNA copies took up over 97% of effector molecules but under 1% in naive cells.

Sorted inputs of about 19,000 to 1,000,000 cells, with 10%, 30% or 50% RNA, yielded naive CD8 libraries. The authors gated naive CD8 T cells as CD8+CD4-CCR7+CD45RA+ for sorting. TCRdb recomputed calls from the PCR reads with MiXCR, one row per CDR3 protein. The sample lists roughly 320,000 distinct CDR3 sequences; roughly a quarter were seen once. The sequenced sample consisted of naive CD8+ T cells from blood, with Jurkat cell RNA spiked in. The subset was: FACS-sorted CD8+CD4-CCR7+CD45RA+ naive T cells. This receptor was obtained from a human donor in good health. Some libraries in this study had Jurkat cell RNA spiked in. The genes are TRBV2 and TRBJ2-1; the match to TRBD2 covers 11 bases. DNA for the CDR3: TGTGCCAGCAGTGAAGATCTAGCGGGAGGACACAATGAGCAGTTCTTC. Residues: CASSEDLAGGHNEQFF.